The 7 T cell receptor beta chains below all came from one sample that was sequenced in a study of T cell changes during pregnancy in multiple sclerosis. Assay: immunoSEQ multiplex PCR; the TCRdb copy retains only in-frame clones and omits some. This repertoire shows about 40,000 clones, about 92% found once; its top ten account for approximately 5%. The source was CD8+ T cells from peripheral blood mononuclear cells, collected in the third trimester of pregnancy. These receptor sequences come from a female donor with multiple sclerosis, enrolled in a pregnancy study.

J is TRBJ2-7 and V is TRBV28; weak D call: TRBD1 (5 bases). V was clipped by 3 bases and J by 2 bases, with 14 bases between them. The CDR3 has 15 residues. Germline-derived CDR1 and CDR2 are MDHEN and SYDVKM. The DNA of the CDR3 is TGTGCCAGCAGTTTTATCTTTAAGGGGACCTACGAGCAGTACTTC. The encoded protein is CASSFIFKGTYEQYF.

This clone was found a few times. The chain is built from TRBV19 and TRBJ2-2, with 9 nucleotides matching TRBD1. The CDR3 loop spans 15 amino acids. Germline values: CDR1 LNHDA, CDR2 SQIVND (reference sequence). The V gene end was trimmed by 10 bases and the J gene end by 8 bases; junction bases not matched to a gene: 14. Written as DNA, the CDR3 is TGTGCCACCTACCCGGGACAGGGTGCTTTAGGGGAGCTGTTTTTT. Translated: CATYPGQGALGELFF.

The CDR3 coding sequence is TGTGCCAGCAGCTTGGGTTTTTTCGTAGCGGGGGGCACAGATACGCAGTATTTT. Protein product: CASSLGFFVAGGTDTQYF. The J gene is TRBJ2-3, the V gene TRBV5-8; 9 nucleotides agree with TRBD2. In germline, CDR1 is SGHTS, CDR2 YDEGEE. CDR3 length equals 18 residues. Trimming took 0 bases from V and 1 from J; bases not matched to a gene: 9.

The rearrangement links TRBV28 to TRBJ1-5, with a tentative D call TRBD1 (6 bases). Germline assignment: CDR1 MDHEN and CDR2 SYDVKM. Trimming removed 6 bases from V and 2 bases from J, with 14 bases in between. The CDR3 length is 15 residues. This CDR3 reads CASRGMGAGNQPQHF. CDR3 DNA sequence: TGTGCCAGCAGGGGAATGGGGGCCGGCAATCAGCCCCAGCATTTT.

The genes are TRBV19 and TRBJ2-7; no clear D. With 6 bases removed from V and 2 bases from J, the gap between germline ends came to 2 bases. The V gene's germline CDR1 is LNHDA and CDR2 SQIVND (reference sequence). The CDR3 sequence is 10 residues long. This chain's CDR3 is CASSAYEQYF. In nucleotides, the CDR3 is TGTGCCAGTAGCGCCTACGAGCAGTACTTC.

This rearrangement joins TRBV4-1 to TRBJ1-5, with TRBD1 identical over 9 bases. This CDR3 has 15 amino acids. V gave up 4 bases and J gave up 4 bases; unmatched junction bases: 5. The germline gives CDR1 MGHRA, CDR2 YSYEKL. CDR3 in amino acids: CASSLGQGMNQPQHF. Here the CDR3 DNA reads TGCGCCAGCAGCCTTGGACAGGGGATGAATCAGCCCCAGCATTTT.

J is TRBJ2-7 and V is TRBV7-9, with D maybe TRBD2 (7 bases). Between the trimmed V and J ends, which lost 5 bases and 5 bases, there was a span of 16 bases. Germline CDR1 and CDR2: SEHNR and FQNEAQ (reference sequence). The CDR3 covers 14 residues. The CDR3 DNA is TGTGCCAGCAGCAGAGAGGGGGGGCTTGACGAGCAGTACTTC. Amino acids: CASSREGGLDEQYF. Full variable domain (rest looked up from reference TRBV7-9 and TRBJ2-7): DTGVSQNPRHKITKRGQNVTFRCDPISEHNRLYWYRQTLGQGPEFLTYFQNEAQLEKSRLLSDRFSAERPKGSFSTLEIQRTEQGDSAMYLCASSREGGLDEQYFGPGTRLTVT.